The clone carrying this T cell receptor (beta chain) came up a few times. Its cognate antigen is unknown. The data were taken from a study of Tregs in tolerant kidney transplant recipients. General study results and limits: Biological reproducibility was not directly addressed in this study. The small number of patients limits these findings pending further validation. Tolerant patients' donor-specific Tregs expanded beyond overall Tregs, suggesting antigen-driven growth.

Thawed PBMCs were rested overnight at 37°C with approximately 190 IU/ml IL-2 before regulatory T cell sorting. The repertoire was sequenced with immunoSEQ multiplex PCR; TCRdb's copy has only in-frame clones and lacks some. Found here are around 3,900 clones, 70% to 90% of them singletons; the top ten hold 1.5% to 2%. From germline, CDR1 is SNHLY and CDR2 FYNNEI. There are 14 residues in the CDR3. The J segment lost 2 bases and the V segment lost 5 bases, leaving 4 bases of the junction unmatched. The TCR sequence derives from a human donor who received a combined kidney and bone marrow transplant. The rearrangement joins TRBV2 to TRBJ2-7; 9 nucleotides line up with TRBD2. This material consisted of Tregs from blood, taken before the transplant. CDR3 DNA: TGTGCCAGCAGTTGGGCTAGCGGGGCCTACGAGCAGTACTTC. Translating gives CASSWASGAYEQYF. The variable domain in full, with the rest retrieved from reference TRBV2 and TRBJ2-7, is EPEVTQTPSHQVTQMGQEVILRCVPISNHLYFYWYRQILGQKVEFLVSFYNNEISEKSEIFDDQFSVERPDGSNFTLKIRSTKLEDSAMYFCASSWASGAYEQYFGPGTRLTVT.